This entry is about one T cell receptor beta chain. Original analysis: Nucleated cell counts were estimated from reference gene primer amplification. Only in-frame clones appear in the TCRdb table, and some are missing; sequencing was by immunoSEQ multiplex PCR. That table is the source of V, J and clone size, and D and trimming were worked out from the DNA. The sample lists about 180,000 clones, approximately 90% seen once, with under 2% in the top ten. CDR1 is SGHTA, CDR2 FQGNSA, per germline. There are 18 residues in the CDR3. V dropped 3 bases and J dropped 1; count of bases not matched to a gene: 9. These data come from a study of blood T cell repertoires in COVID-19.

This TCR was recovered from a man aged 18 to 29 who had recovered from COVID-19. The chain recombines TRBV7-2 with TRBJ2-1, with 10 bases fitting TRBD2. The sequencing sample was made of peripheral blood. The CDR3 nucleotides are TGTGCCAGCAGCTTCCCTACTAGCGGGGCCGCTTCCTACAATGAGCAGTTCTTC. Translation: CASSFPTSGAASYNEQFF. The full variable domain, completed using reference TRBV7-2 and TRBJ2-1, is GAGVSQSPSNKVTEKGKDVELRCDPISGHTALYWYRQSLGQGLEFLIYFQGNSAPDKSGLPSDRFSAERTGGSVSTLTIQRTQQEDSAVYLCASSFPTSGAASYNEQFFGPGTRLTVL.